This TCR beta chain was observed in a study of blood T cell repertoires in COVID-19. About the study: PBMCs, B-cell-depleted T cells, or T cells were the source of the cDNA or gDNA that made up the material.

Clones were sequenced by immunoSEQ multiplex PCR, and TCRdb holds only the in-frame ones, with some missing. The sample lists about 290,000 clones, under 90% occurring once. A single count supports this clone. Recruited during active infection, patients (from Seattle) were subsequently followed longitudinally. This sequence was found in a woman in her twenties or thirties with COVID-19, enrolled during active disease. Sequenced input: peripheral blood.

The CDR3 DNA is TGTGCCAGCAGCGGAACAGGGGACGGCGGGACCGTCTCGAAAAGTCAGCCCCAGCATTTT. Protein sequence: CASSGTGDGGTVSKSQPQHF. The rearrangement links TRBV2 to TRBJ1-5; 7 nucleotides agree with TRBD1. V dropped 6 bases and J dropped 6; count of bases not matched to a gene: 26. The CDR3 has 20 residues. Per germline, CDR1 SNHLY and CDR2 FYNNEI.